This T cell receptor (beta chain) is drawn from a study of shared clonotypes between healthy human individuals. Background on the study: Contributing individuals were a couple of females and three males aged 18 to 49.

Researchers divided each subset's genomic DNA evenly across several immunoSEQ plates. Profiled with immunoSEQ multiplex PCR; TCRdb holds only in-frame clones, not every one. The table includes around 180,000 clones, around 93% detected once. The germline V gene has CDR1 MNHEY and CDR2 SMNVEV (reference sequence). Trimming removed 4 bases from V and 1 base from J; junction bases left unmatched: 4. The CDR3 extends over 14 amino acids. With respect to this clone: Its cognate antigen is unknown.

Overall study findings and caveats: At large depth, rarefaction still showed sorted-subset sequencing to be incomplete.

The material sequenced was naive CD4+ T cells sorted from blood. Subset in this sample: CD45RA+ positively selected. The gene calls are TRBV27 and TRBJ2-7; 7 nucleotides match TRBD1. The receptor's source is a woman in her twenties or thirties in good health. The CDR3 nucleotides are TGTGCCAGCAGTTCCTCACAGGGGTCCTACGAGCAGTACTTC. It encodes CASSSSQGSYEQYF.